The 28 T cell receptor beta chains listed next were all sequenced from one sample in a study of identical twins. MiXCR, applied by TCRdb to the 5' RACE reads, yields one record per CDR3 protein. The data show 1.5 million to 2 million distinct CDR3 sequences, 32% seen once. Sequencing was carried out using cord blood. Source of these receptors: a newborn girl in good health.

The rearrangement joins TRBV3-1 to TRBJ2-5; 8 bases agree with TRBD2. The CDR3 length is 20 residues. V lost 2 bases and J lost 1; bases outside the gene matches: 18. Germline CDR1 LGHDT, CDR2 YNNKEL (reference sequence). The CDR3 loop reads CASSQFPAGVPRRPQETQYF. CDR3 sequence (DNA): TGTGCCAGCAGCCAATTTCCAGCGGGAGTCCCTCGTCGCCCCCAAGAGACCCAGTACTTC.

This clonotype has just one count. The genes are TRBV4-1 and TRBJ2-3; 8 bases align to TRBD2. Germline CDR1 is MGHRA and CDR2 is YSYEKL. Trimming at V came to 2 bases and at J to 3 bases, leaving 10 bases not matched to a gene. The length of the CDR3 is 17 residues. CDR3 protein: CASSQPRFSGATDTQYF. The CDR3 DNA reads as TGCGCCAGCAGCCAACCCCGTTTTAGCGGGGCAACAGATACGCAGTATTTT.

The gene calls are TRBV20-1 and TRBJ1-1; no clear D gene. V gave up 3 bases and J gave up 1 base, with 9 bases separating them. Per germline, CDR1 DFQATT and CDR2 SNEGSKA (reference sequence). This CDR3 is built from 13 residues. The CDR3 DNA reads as TGCAGTGCTAGTTTGGTCCCGAACACTGAAGCTTTCTTT. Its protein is CSASLVPNTEAFF.

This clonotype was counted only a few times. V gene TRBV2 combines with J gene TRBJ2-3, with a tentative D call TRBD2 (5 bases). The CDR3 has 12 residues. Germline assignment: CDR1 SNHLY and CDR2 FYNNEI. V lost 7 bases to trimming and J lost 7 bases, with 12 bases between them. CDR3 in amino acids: CASKNSANTQYF. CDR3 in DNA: TGTGCCAGCAAGAATAGCGCGAATACGCAGTATTTT. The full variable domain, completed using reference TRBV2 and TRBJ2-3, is EPEVTQTPSHQVTQMGQEVILRCVPISNHLYFYWYRQILGQKVEFLVSFYNNEISEKSEIFDDQFSVERPDGSNFTLKIRSTKLEDSAMYFCASKNSANTQYFGPGTRLTVL.

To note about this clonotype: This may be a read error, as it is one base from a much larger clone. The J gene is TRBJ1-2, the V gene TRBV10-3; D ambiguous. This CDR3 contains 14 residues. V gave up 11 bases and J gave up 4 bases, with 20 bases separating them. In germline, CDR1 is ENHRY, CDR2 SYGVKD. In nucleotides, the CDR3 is TGTGCCGTCTCTGATCAGGAAATGAGCTATGGCTACACCTTC. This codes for CAVSDQEMSYGYTF.

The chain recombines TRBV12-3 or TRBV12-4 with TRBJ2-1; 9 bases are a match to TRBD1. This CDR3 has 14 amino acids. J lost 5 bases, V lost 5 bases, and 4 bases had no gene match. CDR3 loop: CASSGQGLHNEQFF. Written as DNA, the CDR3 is TGTGCCAGCAGTGGACAGGGGCTACACAATGAGCAGTTCTTC.

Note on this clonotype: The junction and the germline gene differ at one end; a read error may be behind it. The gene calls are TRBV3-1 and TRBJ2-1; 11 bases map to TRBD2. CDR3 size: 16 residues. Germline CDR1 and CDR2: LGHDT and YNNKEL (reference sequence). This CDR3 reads CTSSQFSGGAGSEQFF. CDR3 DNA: TGTACCAGCAGCCAATTTAGCGGGGGGGCTGGTTCTGAGCAGTTCTTC.

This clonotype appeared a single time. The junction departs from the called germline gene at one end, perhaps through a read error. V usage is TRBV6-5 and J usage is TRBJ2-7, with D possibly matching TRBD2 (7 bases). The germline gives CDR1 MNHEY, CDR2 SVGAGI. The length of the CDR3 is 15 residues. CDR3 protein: CASSMAGARVYGQYF. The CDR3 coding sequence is TGTGCCAGCAGTATGGCGGGGGCGCGGGTCTACGGGCAGTACTTC.

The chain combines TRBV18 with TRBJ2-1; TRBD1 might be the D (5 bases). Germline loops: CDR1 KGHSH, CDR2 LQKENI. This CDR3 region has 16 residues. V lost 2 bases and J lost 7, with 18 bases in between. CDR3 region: CASSPSNGRVVNEQFF. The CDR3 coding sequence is TGTGCCAGCTCACCATCTAATGGCAGGGTGGTAAATGAGCAGTTCTTC.

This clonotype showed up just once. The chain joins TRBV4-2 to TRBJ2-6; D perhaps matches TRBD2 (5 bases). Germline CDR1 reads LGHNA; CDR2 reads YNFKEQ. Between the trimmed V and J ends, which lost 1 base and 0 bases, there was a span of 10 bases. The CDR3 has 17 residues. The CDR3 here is CASSQVGEGSGANVLTF. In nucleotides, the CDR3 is TGTGCCAGCAGCCAAGTGGGCGAGGGCTCTGGGGCCAACGTCCTGACTTTC.

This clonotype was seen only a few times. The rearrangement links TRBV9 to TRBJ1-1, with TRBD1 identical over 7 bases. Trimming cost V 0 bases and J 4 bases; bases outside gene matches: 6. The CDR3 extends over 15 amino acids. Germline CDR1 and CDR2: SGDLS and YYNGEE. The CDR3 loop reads CASSVEGAHGTEAFF. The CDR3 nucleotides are TGTGCCAGCAGCGTAGAGGGGGCTCACGGCACTGAAGCTTTCTTT.

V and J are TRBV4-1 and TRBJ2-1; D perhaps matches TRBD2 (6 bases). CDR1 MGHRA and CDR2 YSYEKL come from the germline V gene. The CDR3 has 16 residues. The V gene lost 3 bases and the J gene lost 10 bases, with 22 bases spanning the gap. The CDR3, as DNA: TGCGCCAGCAGCCAGGGCGTCGGGGGAATATCCTACGAGCAGTTCTTC. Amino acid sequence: CASSQGVGGISYEQFF.

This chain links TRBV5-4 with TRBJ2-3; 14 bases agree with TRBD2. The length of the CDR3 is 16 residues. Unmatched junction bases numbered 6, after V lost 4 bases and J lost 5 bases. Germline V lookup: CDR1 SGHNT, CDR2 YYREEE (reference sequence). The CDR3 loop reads CASSLRTSGRIDTQYF. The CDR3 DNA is TGTGCCAGCAGCCTTCGGACTAGCGGGAGGATAGATACGCAGTATTTT.

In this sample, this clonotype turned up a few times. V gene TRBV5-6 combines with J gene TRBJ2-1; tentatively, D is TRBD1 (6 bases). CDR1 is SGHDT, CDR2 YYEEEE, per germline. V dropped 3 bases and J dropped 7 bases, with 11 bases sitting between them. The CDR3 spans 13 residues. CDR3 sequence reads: CASSYPRGNEQFF. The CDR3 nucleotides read TGTGCCAGCAGCTACCCTAGGGGGAATGAGCAGTTCTTC.

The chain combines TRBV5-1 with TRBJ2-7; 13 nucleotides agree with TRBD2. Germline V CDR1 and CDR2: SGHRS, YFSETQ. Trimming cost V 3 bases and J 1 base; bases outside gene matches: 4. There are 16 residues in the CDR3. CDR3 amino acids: CASSWTSGSTSYEQYF. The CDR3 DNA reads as TGCGCCAGCAGCTGGACTAGCGGGAGCACATCCTACGAGCAGTACTTC.

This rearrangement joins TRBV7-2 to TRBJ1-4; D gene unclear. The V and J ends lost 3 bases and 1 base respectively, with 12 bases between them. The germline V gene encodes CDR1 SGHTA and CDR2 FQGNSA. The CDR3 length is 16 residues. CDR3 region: CASSLAREVTNEKLFF. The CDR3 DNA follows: TGTGCCAGCAGCTTGGCAAGGGAAGTAACTAATGAAAAACTGTTTTTT.

The CDR3 DNA follows: TGTGCCAGCAGCTTCCACGGAAATGAGCAGTTCTTC. This sequence encodes CASSFHGNEQFF. This chain uses TRBV7-9 with TRBJ2-1, with no clear D. Germline V gene lookup returns CDR1 SEHNR and CDR2 FQNEAQ (reference sequence). V lost 3 bases and J 7 bases, leaving 7 bases between the germline ends. CDR3 length: 12 residues.

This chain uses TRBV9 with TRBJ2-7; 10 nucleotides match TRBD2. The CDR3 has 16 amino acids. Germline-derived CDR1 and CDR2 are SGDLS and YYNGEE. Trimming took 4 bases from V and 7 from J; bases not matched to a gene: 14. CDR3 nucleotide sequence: TGTGCCAGCAGCCCGGTTTTAGCGGGAGGTGGAGGTGAGCAGTACTTC. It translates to CASSPVLAGGGGEQYF.

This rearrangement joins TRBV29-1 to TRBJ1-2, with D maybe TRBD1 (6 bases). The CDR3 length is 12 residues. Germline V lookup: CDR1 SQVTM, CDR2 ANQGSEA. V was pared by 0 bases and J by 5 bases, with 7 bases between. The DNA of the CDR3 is TGCAGCGTTGAAGATCAGGGGTATGGCTACACCTTC. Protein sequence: CSVEDQGYGYTF.

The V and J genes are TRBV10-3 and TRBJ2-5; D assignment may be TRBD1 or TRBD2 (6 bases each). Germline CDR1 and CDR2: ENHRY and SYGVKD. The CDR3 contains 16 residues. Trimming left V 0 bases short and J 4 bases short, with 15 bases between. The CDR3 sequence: CAISESYTGRRETQYF. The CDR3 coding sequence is TGTGCCATCAGTGAGTCGTATACAGGGAGGCGAGAGACCCAGTACTTC.

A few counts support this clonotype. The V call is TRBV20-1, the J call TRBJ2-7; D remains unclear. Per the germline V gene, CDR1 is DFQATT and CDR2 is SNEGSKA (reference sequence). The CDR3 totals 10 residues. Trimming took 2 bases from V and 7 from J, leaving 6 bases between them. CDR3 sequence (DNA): TGCAGTGCTAGACCCGGGGAGCAGTACTTC. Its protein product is CSARPGEQYF.

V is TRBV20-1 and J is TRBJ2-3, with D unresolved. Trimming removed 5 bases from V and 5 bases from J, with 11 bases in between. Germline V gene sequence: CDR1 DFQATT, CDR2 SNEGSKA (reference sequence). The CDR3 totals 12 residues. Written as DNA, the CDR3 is TGCAGTGCTCAAACTCCCCGAGATACGCAGTATTTT. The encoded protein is CSAQTPRDTQYF.

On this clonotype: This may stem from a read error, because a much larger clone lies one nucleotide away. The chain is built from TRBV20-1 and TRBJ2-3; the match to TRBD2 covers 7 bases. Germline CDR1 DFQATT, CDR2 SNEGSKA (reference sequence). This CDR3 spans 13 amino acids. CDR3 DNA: TGCAATGCTACCAGCGGGGGCACAGATACGCAGTATTTT. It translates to CNATSGGTDTQYF.

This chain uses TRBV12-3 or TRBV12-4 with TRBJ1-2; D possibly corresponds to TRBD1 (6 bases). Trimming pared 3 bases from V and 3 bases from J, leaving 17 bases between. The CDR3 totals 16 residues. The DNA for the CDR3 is TGTGCCAGCAGTTTTTTCCCCACCAGGGGCGACTATGGCTACACCTTC. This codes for CASSFFPTRGDYGYTF.

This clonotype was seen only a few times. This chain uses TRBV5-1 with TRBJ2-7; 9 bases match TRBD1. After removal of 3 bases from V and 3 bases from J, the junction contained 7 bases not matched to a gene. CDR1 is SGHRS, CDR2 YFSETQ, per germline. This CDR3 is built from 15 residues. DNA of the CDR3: TGCGCCAGCAGCTCACTAGGGACAGGGAACTACGAGCAGTACTTC. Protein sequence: CASSSLGTGNYEQYF.

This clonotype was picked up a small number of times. Here the CDR3 reads CATSRVGGNSPLHF. CDR3 nucleotides: TGTGCCACCAGCAGAGTAGGGGGGAATTCACCCCTCCACTTT. The chain carries TRBV15 and TRBJ1-6; maybe TRBD1 (6 bases). Germline CDR1 and CDR2: LNHNV and YYDKDF (reference sequence). The CDR3 extends over 14 amino acids. V was trimmed by 1 base and J by 7 bases, leaving 8 bases between them.

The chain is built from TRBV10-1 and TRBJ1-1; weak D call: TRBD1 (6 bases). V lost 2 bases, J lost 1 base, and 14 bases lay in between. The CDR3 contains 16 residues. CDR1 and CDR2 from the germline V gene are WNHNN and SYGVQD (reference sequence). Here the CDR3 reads CASSEGRGRPNTEAFF. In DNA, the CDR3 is TGCGCCAGCAGTGAGGGCAGGGGTCGTCCGAACACTGAAGCTTTCTTT.

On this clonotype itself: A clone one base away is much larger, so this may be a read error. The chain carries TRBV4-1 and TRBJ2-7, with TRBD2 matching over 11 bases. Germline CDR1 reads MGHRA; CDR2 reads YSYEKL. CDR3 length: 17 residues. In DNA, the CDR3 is TGCGCCAGCAGCCAGGAAAGCGGGACTAGCGGATTCTACGGGCAGTACTTC. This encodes CASSQESGTSGFYGQYF.